This entry is about one T cell receptor (beta chain). Its antigen is as yet unknown. The data derive from a study of monozygotic twins with inflammatory bowel disease. TCRdb reanalyzed the 5' RACE reads and collapses them to one entry per CDR3 protein, without DNA. The data show just over 300,000 distinct CDR3 sequences, and the top ten clones hold more than 4.5%. Overall study results and limits: Repertoire likeness was no different across concordant and discordant twins, perhaps owing to restricted power.

From germline, CDR1 is DFQATT and CDR2 SNEGSKA (reference sequence). The CDR3 has 14 residues. This clonotype was obtained from a human donor with ulcerative colitis or Crohn's disease, or a healthy co-twin of an affected twin (not recorded which). The V gene is TRBV20-1, the J gene TRBJ2-7; absent DNA, TCRdb's TRBD1 call cannot be checked. Sequences were obtained from blood. The CDR3 sequence: CSARRPGGSYEQYF.